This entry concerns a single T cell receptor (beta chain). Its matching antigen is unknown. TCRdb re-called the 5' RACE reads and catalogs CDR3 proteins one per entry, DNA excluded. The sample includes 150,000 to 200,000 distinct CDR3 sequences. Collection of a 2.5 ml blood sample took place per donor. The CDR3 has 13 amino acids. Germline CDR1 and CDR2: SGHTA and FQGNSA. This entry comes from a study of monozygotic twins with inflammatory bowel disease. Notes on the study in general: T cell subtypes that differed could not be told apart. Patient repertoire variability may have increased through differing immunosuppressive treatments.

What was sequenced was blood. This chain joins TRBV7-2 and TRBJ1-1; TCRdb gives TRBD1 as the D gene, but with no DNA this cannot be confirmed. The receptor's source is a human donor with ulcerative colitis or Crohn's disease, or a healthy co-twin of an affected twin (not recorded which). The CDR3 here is CASSPGQNTEAFF.